A single T cell receptor (beta chain) is shown here with its context. This clone has just one count. This receptor's antigen is unknown. Base-call qualities are not available, and no considerably larger clone is one nucleotide away. The entry originates in a study of blood T cell repertoires in COVID-19 (dated by TCRdb to the early 2020s). Study-wide context: Collaborator samples came from the United States, Italy and Spain and covered acute and convalescent phases of COVID-19. Deeply sampled blood TCRbeta repertoires from subjects exposed to, actively infected with, or recovered from COVID-19 were included in the dataset. The prospective study material was composed of cDNA or gDNA derived from T cells, B-cell-depleted T cells, or PBMCs. Nearly every sample came with metadata listing a de-identified subject ID, COVID-19 status, age in years and sex. Samples were obtained from the ongoing ImmuneRACE study (first 160 participants) and from 950 to 1,500 subjects provided by 6 global collaborators. HLA class I and class II types, where available, came from metadata supplied by the sample provider rather than from assay-based typing. The repertoires were made available in a free public database intended to serve as a resource for research on the immune response to SARS-CoV-2.

TCRbeta CDR3 regions were amplified from genomic DNA using the immunoSEQ Assay, a bias-controlled multiplex PCR. In the original analysis: The number of nucleated cells in each sample was estimated from the amplification of reference gene primers within the assay. To quantify the absolute abundance of each unique TCRbeta CDR3 rearrangement, sequence reads were collapsed and filtered. For each sample, productive Simpson clonality was calculated as the square root of Simpson's diversity index across productive rearrangements. The clones in this table, taken by TCRdb from immuneACCESS, are in-frame only. Not every clone is retained; where verified, under half of the shortfall comes from an unresolved V gene, and the cause of the rest is unknown. From that table come the V and J calls and clone size; the DNA was used to work out D and trimming. Recorded for this sample are more than 85,000 clones; 65% to 90% of them occurred a single time. The ten largest make up approximately 7.9% of the sample.

Study-wide conclusions, independent of this receptor: The amount of clinical and demographic metadata varied by source and participant and was provided uncurated.

The collaborating institutions used their own protocols to collect whole blood in K2EDTA tubes. For TCRbeta analysis, collaborator samples were shipped as frozen whole blood, as isolated PBMCs, or as DNA extracted from either sample type. Between the V and J ends, shortened by 4 bases and 2 bases respectively, the junction contains 13 bases. The germline V gene (reference sequence) provides CDR1 SGHNT and CDR2 YYREEE. Taken from cysteine to phenylalanine, the CDR3 has 14 residues. Only CDR3 DNA is held: 42 bases, read in frame from base 1. This clonotype was obtained from an elderly woman with active or convalescent COVID-19. This chain joins TRBV5-4 to TRBJ2-7; no D gene call is confident. The source material was peripheral blood. Here is the DNA: TGTGCCAGCAGCGTGGACGGTTTAACCTACGAGCAGTACTTC. It is translated as CASSVDGLTYEQYF.